A selection of T cell receptor beta chains follows, all from one sample in a study of blood T cell repertoires in COVID-19. Measured with immunoSEQ multiplex PCR; TCRdb has only the in-frame clones, and not every one. The sample yields fewer than 150,000 clones, around 83% seen once. The specimen was peripheral blood. These receptors originate from a human donor in a cohort sampled during active COVID-19. Both conserved end residues are part of each CDR3. The order of the fields is D gene, V gene, clone size, J gene, CDR3 protein, CDR3 DNA. The D gene is left open where the match is weak. Only part of the rows carry a size: once, few, many, or a class if the clone is expanded.

-,TRBV29-1,-,TRBJ2-1,CSGGQGGNEQFF,TGCAGCGGTGGACAGGGAGGGAACGAGCAGTTCTTC
-,TRBV24-1,-,TRBJ1-5,CATQADNQPQHF,TGTGCCACCCAGGCCGACAATCAGCCCCAGCATTTT
TRBD1,TRBV6-5,-,TRBJ1-2,CASSRQGPRVGYTF,TGTGCCAGCAGCCGACAGGGGCCGCGGGTGGGCTACACCTTC
-,TRBV4-3,-,TRBJ2-1,CASSQDKRGEQFF,TGCGCCAGCAGCCAAGATAAAAGGGGTGAGCAGTTCTTC
-,TRBV3-1/TRBV3-2,once,TRBJ1-2,CASSQDLGVKWWLNYGYTF,TGTGCCAGCAGCCAAGATTTAGGGGTCAAGTGGTGGCTTAACTATGGCTACACCTTC
TRBD1,TRBV5-1,-,TRBJ1-2,CASSLADREYTF,TGCGCCAGCAGCTTGGCGGACAGGGAATACACCTTC
TRBD2,TRBV7-2,few,TRBJ2-3,CASSLALGGAFPDTQYF,TGTGCCAGCAGCTTAGCGCTCGGGGGGGCCTTTCCAGATACGCAGTATTTT
-,TRBV4-3,-,TRBJ1-1,CASSQDRRASEAFF,TGCGCCAGCAGCCAAGATAGGAGGGCCTCTGAAGCTTTCTTT
-,TRBV21-1,-,TRBJ2-1,CASSKSKRTRTYNEQFF,TGTGCCAGCAGCAAATCCAAGCGGACGCGTACTTACAATGAGCAGTTCTTC
-,TRBV9,-,TRBJ1-2,CASSVASGYNYGYTF,TGTGCCAGCAGCGTAGCATCGGGGTATAACTATGGCTACACCTTC
TRBD1,TRBV7-3,once,TRBJ1-1,CASGTRTGTTEAFF,TGTGCCAGCGGGACTCGGACAGGGACGACCGAAGCTTTCTTT
-,TRBV7-6,-,TRBJ2-7,CASSQGGRSSYEQYF,TGTGCCAGCAGCCAGGGAGGACGGAGCTCCTACGAGCAGTACTTC
-,TRBV12-3/TRBV12-4,-,TRBJ2-3,CASSLRDTQYF,TGTGCCAGCAGTTTACGGGATACGCAGTATTTT
TRBD1,TRBV6-5,once,TRBJ2-5,CASRGYRGRETQYF,TGTGCCAGCAGGGGCTACAGGGGGCGGGAGACCCAGTACTTC
-,TRBV10-2,few,TRBJ1-1,CASSGLLTGVNTEAFF,TGCGCCAGCAGTGGATTGCTGACAGGAGTGAACACTGAAGCTTTCTTT
-,TRBV7-2,-,TRBJ2-1,CASSFNNEQFF,TGTGCCAGCAGCTTTAACAATGAGCAGTTCTTC
TRBD2,TRBV30,-,TRBJ2-3,CAWNIEKRERGADTQYF,TGTGCCTGGAACATTGAGAAGCGGGAGAGAGGGGCAGATACGCAGTATTTT
TRBD1,TRBV6-4,-,TRBJ1-4,CASSDRAGEKLFF,TGTGCCAGTTCGGACAGGGCAGGGGAAAAACTGTTTTTT
-,TRBV7-2,once,TRBJ1-6,CASSLFQGVKSNSPLHF,TGTGCCAGCAGCTTATTTCAGGGCGTAAAGAGTAATTCACCCCTCCACTTT
-,TRBV5-1,-,TRBJ1-1,CASSLSQGNTEAFF,TGCGCCAGCAGCTTGTCACAGGGGAACACTGAAGCTTTCTTT
-,TRBV6-5,-,TRBJ1-2,CASLYSGTRGYTF,TGTGCCAGCCTCTACTCCGGGACAAGGGGCTACACCTTC
-,TRBV6-5,-,TRBJ1-1,CASSLDSNTEAFF,TGTGCCAGCAGTCTCGACAGCAACACTGAAGCTTTCTTT
-,TRBV14,-,TRBJ2-3,CASSHRAASTDTQYF,TGTGCCAGCAGCCACCGAGCGGCCAGCACAGATACGCAGTATTTT
-,TRBV28,-,TRBJ1-6,CASSLGRGNSPLHF,TGTGCCAGCAGTTTGGGCAGGGGAAATTCACCCCTCCACTTT
-,TRBV19,few,TRBJ2-2,CASSSAIRAGELFF,TGTGCCAGTAGTTCGGCTATCCGGGCCGGGGAGCTGTTTTTT
TRBD1,TRBV27,-,TRBJ1-1,CASSRQGAGEAFF,TGTGCCAGCAGCCGACAGGGGGCTGGTGAAGCTTTCTTT
TRBD2,TRBV27,-,TRBJ2-1,CASSLRGVNEQFF,TGTGCCAGCAGTTTACGGGGGGTGAATGAGCAGTTCTTC
-,TRBV3-1/TRBV3-2,-,TRBJ2-2,CASSQASGTSNTGELFF,TGTGCCAGCAGCCAAGCGAGTGGGACTTCTAACACCGGGGAGCTGTTTTTT
-,TRBV5-1,-,TRBJ2-1,CASSLVGIDEQFF,TGCGCCAGCAGCTTGGTTGGCATCGATGAGCAGTTCTTC
TRBD1,TRBV9,-,TRBJ1-1,CASTELQGPYTNTEAFF,TGTGCCAGCACAGAATTACAGGGGCCTTATACGAACACTGAAGCTTTCTTT
TRBD1,TRBV18,-,TRBJ1-2,CASSLRDSNYGYTF,TGTGCCAGCTCGCTCCGGGACAGTAACTATGGCTACACCTTC
-,TRBV5-1,few,TRBJ1-1,CASSLSGLAQRAEAFF,TGCGCCAGCAGCCTTTCGGGGTTAGCCCAGAGGGCTGAAGCTTTCTTT
-,TRBV20-1,-,TRBJ2-5,CSASRPGNWETQYF,TGCAGTGCTAGTAGACCGGGAAACTGGGAGACCCAGTACTTC
TRBD2,TRBV7-8,-,TRBJ2-5,CASSSTGTSRQETQYF,TGTGCCAGCAGCTCCACCGGGACTAGCAGACAAGAGACCCAGTACTTC
TRBD2,TRBV13,-,TRBJ2-3,CASSLRLAGGMNTQYF,TGTGCCAGCAGCCTAAGACTAGCGGGAGGGATGAATACGCAGTATTTT
TRBD1,TRBV30,-,TRBJ1-5,CAWSVTGVGQPQHF,TGTGCCTGGAGTGTAACAGGGGTTGGGCAGCCCCAGCATTTT
-,TRBV4-1,-,TRBJ1-3,CASSPQSGADSGNTIYF,TGCGCCAGCAGCCCTCAGTCGGGTGCCGACTCTGGAAACACCATATATTTT
TRBD1,TRBV29-1,once,TRBJ2-3,CSVLAFGQEAPDTQYF,TGCAGCGTCCTTGCTTTTGGACAGGAGGCTCCAGATACGCAGTATTTT
TRBD2,TRBV5-6,-,TRBJ2-3,CASSRMEGGSTDTQYF,TGTGCCAGCAGCCGAATGGAGGGAGGGAGCACAGATACGCAGTATTTT
TRBD2,TRBV24-1,-,TRBJ2-1,CATSDLKSGSLRGNEQFF,TGTGCCACCAGTGACTTAAAGAGCGGGAGTTTGAGGGGGAATGAGCAGTTCTTC
-,TRBV9,-,TRBJ1-2,CASSAAPRDYGYTF,TGTGCCAGCAGCGCTGCACCACGGGACTATGGCTACACCTTC
-,TRBV1,-,TRBJ1-2,CTPPGTGYGYTF,TGCACCCCCCCCGGGACAGGTTATGGCTACACCTTC
-,TRBV5-1,once,TRBJ1-2,CASSLAAEYGYTF,TGCGCCAGCAGCTTGGCGGCGGAGTATGGCTACACCTTC
-,TRBV3-1/TRBV3-2,-,TRBJ2-2,CASSQGSAGGRVTGELFF,TGTGCCAGCAGCCAAGGCTCGGCCGGGGGGCGAGTCACCGGGGAGCTGTTTTTT
TRBD2,TRBV7-9,-,TRBJ2-3,CASSKSRTSGHTDTQYF,TGTGCCAGCAGCAAATCAAGGACTAGCGGCCACACAGATACGCAGTATTTT
-,TRBV19,-,TRBJ2-5,CASSIQGGTKETQYF,TGTGCCAGTAGTATTCAAGGAGGTACTAAAGAGACCCAGTACTTC
-,TRBV4-3,-,TRBJ1-3,CASSQVIGSGNTIYF,TGCGCCAGCAGCCAAGTCATCGGCTCTGGAAACACCATATATTTT
-,TRBV7-6,few,TRBJ2-2,CASSLARGALVPGELFF,TGTGCCAGCAGCTTAGCCAGGGGAGCGCTCGTTCCCGGGGAGCTGTTTTTT
TRBD2,TRBV10-1,-,TRBJ2-2,CASSGTASGRTNTGELFF,TGCGCCAGCAGTGGTACTGCTAGCGGGAGAACGAACACCGGGGAGCTGTTTTTT
-,TRBV2,-,TRBJ2-5,CASSVEETQYF,TGTGCCAGCAGTGTCGAAGAGACCCAGTACTTC
-,TRBV2,-,TRBJ2-4,CASSTRMAKNIQYF,TGTGCCAGCAGTACTAGAATGGCCAAAAACATTCAGTACTTC
-,TRBV5-1,-,TRBJ2-2,CASSLARGNTGELFF,TGCGCCAGCAGCTTGGCCAGGGGGAACACCGGGGAGCTGTTTTTT